Each of the 21 T cell receptor beta chains below was sequenced from the same sample in a study of T cell repertoires in aging, cancer and after chemotherapy. Peripheral blood genomic DNA, not sorted cells or RNA, was the template. Multiplex touch-down PCR with TRB-A/B primers amplified rearranged V-D-J TRB sequences. TCRdb itself ran the multiplex PCR reads through MiXCR, one entry per CDR3 protein. The sample records roughly 2,500 distinct CDR3 sequences, around 28% being singletons. Material: blood. The receptors here all came from a human donor with a solid tumor.

The chain uses TRBV5-4 and TRBJ1-1; no clear D gene. Germline loops: CDR1 SGHNT, CDR2 YYREEE (reference sequence). CDR3 length: 15 residues. Trimming shortened V by 0 bases and J by 0 bases, and 9 bases separated the two germline ends. This CDR3 is CASSLGGSLNTEAFF. DNA for the CDR3: TGTGCCAGCAGCTTGGGCGGAAGCCTGAACACTGAAGCTTTCTTT.

This clonotype is classed as large. This chain joins TRBV29-1 and TRBJ2-3; no clear D. Germline V gene lookup returns CDR1 SQVTM and CDR2 ANQGSEA. The V end lost 5 bases, the J end lost 2 bases, and 17 bases lay between the germline ends. This CDR3 region has 15 residues. Here the CDR3 DNA reads TGCAGCGTTCGCGCGGTAATCCACGCCACAGATACGCAGTATTTT. Translating gives CSVRAVIHATDTQYF.

This rearrangement joins TRBV5-6 to TRBJ1-1, with D unresolved. Between the trimmed V and J ends, which lost 10 bases and 5 bases, there was a span of 15 bases. The length of the CDR3 is 12 residues. Germline V CDR1 and CDR2: SGHDT, YYEEEE. CDR3 DNA sequence: TGTGCCTCCAGCGTGGGAAAAACTGAAGCTTTCTTT. Its translation: CASSVGKTEAFF. Looking up the rest from reference TRBV5-6 and TRBJ1-1 gives the full variable domain: DAGVTQSPTHLIKTRGQQVTLRCSPKSGHDTVSWYQQALGQGPQFIFQYYEEEERQRGNFPDRFSGHQFPNYSSELNVNALLLGDSALYLCASSVGKTEAFFGQGTRLTVV.

This clonotype has more than one count but fewer than ten. The rearrangement joins TRBV12-3 or TRBV12-4 to TRBJ2-2, with D perhaps assigned TRBD1 or TRBD2 (5 bases each). This CDR3 contains 13 residues. Trimming removed 7 bases at V and 5 bases at J, with 11 bases between. CDR3 amino acids: CASNQGGTGELFF. CDR3 nucleotide sequence: TGTGCCAGCAACCAGGGCGGGACCGGGGAGCTGTTTTTT.

The genes are TRBV10-3 and TRBJ1-3, with unresolved D. Trimming removed 2 bases from V and 1 base from J, with 15 bases in between. This CDR3 has 17 amino acids. Germline values: CDR1 ENHRY, CDR2 SYGVKD. CDR3 sequence reads: CAISEAAYRTSGNTIYF. For the CDR3, the DNA is TGTGCCATCAGTGAGGCTGCGTACAGAACATCTGGAAACACCATATATTTT.

The chain joins TRBV19 to TRBJ1-1; D perhaps matches TRBD1 (6 bases). Germline V lookup: CDR1 LNHDA, CDR2 SQIVND (reference sequence). The CDR3 has 16 residues. V was shortened by 4 bases and J by 0 bases, with 15 bases between the two germline ends. The CDR3: CASSRFAGELNTEAFF. The CDR3 DNA is TGTGCCAGTAGTAGGTTCGCAGGGGAGTTGAACACTGAAGCTTTCTTT.

This clonotype has only a few counts. V and J are TRBV20-1 and TRBJ1-1; D gene ambiguous. Trimming took 6 bases from V and 0 from J, leaving 5 bases between them. In germline, CDR1 is DFQATT, CDR2 SNEGSKA (reference sequence). The CDR3 is made up of 11 amino acids. This CDR3 is CSAAMNTEAFF. CDR3 in DNA: TGCAGTGCGGCAATGAACACTGAAGCTTTCTTT.

The chain couples TRBV19 to TRBJ1-5, with 8 bases matching TRBD1. CDR1 and CDR2 from the germline V gene are LNHDA and SQIVND (reference sequence). The CDR3 is made up of 15 amino acids. The ends lost 8 bases at V and 0 bases at J; junction bases unmatched: 6. The CDR3 region is CASEDRAYSNQPQHF. DNA of the CDR3: TGTGCCAGTGAGGACAGGGCGTATAGCAATCAGCCCCAGCATTTT.

This clonotype occurred a few times. The chain combines TRBV27 with TRBJ2-7; 8 nucleotides agree with TRBD1. CDR3 size: 16 residues. Losses at the gene ends were 6 bases for V and 2 bases for J; bases not matched to a gene: 12. Germline V CDR1 and CDR2: MNHEY, SMNVEV (reference sequence). The DNA of the CDR3 is TGTGCCAGCAGCCCCTGGAGGCAGGGGGCAACCTACGAGCAGTACTTC. The encoded protein is CASSPWRQGATYEQYF.

This clonotype was counted only a few times. The chain employs TRBV18 and TRBJ1-1; the D is unclear. The CDR3 extends over 15 amino acids. Trimming took off 3 bases at V and 1 base at J, with 12 bases between the two ends. CDR1 and CDR2 from the germline V gene are KGHSH and LQKENI. In nucleotides, the CDR3 is TGTGCCAGCTCACCGCGACCTTCCGAGAACACTGAAGCTTTCTTT. This sequence encodes CASSPRPSENTEAFF. The full variable domain, rest sourced from reference TRBV18 and TRBJ1-1, is NAGVMQNPRHLVRRRGQEARLRCSPMKGHSHVYWYRQLPEEGLKFMVYLQKENIIDESGMPKERFSAEFPKEGPSILRIQQVVRGDSAAYFCASSPRPSENTEAFFGQGTRLTVV.

V is TRBV7-9 and J is TRBJ2-2, with 7 bases that match TRBD2. Germline V gives CDR1 SEHNR, CDR2 FQNEAQ (reference sequence). V dropped 8 bases and J dropped 5; count of bases not matched to a gene: 11. The CDR3 consists of 15 residues. In DNA form, the CDR3 reads TGTGCCAGCGGACTAGGGGCGACGGGGACCGGGGAGCTGTTTTTT. Translation gives CASGLGATGTGELFF. Drawing the rest from reference TRBV7-9 and TRBJ2-2, the complete variable domain is DTGVSQNPRHKITKRGQNVTFRCDPISEHNRLYWYRQTLGQGPEFLTYFQNEAQLEKSRLLSDRFSAERPKGSFSTLEIQRTEQGDSAMYLCASGLGATGTGELFFGEGSRLTVL.

This clonotype was seen a handful of times. The rearrangement uses TRBV6-1 and TRBJ1-4; D call uncertain. V lost 6 bases to trimming and J lost 5 bases, with 10 bases between them. The CDR3 totals 13 residues. Germline V CDR1 and CDR2: MNHNS, SASEGT. DNA for the CDR3: TGTGCCAGCAGATCCCGCTCGAATGAAAAACTGTTTTTT. Protein: CASRSRSNEKLFF.

This clonotype showed up just a few times. The chain recombines TRBV24-1 with TRBJ2-3; the D is unclear. The CDR3 sequence is 13 residues long. The V end was cut by 9 bases, the J end by 1 base, with 10 bases between. From germline, CDR1 is KGHDR and CDR2 SFDVKD. The CDR3 region is CATFESGTDTQYF. CDR3 nucleotides: TGTGCCACCTTCGAATCAGGCACAGATACGCAGTATTTT.

This clonotype was counted only a few times. The V call is TRBV7-3, the J call TRBJ2-7; unclear D gene. With 6 bases removed from V and 5 bases from J, the gap between germline ends came to 11 bases. This CDR3 contains 12 residues. Germline assignment: CDR1 SGHTA and CDR2 FQGTGA. CDR3 protein: CASRYPRDEQYF. The CDR3 DNA sequence: TGTGCCAGCAGGTATCCCCGTGACGAGCAGTACTTC.

This clonotype was detected a few times. The rearrangement uses TRBV20-1 and TRBJ2-2, with D possibly being TRBD2 (6 bases). Deletions cut 4 bases from V and 7 bases from J, with 13 bases between. This CDR3 is built from 13 residues. The germline V gene encodes CDR1 DFQATT and CDR2 SNEGSKA (reference sequence). The CDR3 nucleotides read TGCAGTGCTATGGCGGGGCGAGTCGGGGAGCTGTTTTTT. Translating it yields CSAMAGRVGELFF.

J is TRBJ2-5 and V is TRBV7-3; D gene ambiguous. The CDR3 contains 13 residues. Germline V gene sequence: CDR1 SGHTA, CDR2 FQGTGA. V lost 2 bases and J 5 bases, leaving 9 bases between the germline ends. The CDR3 DNA is TGTGCCAGCAGCTTATGGTGGGGTGAGACCCAGTACTTC. It yields the protein CASSLWWGETQYF. Complete variable domain (other parts from reference TRBV7-3 and TRBJ2-5): GAGVSQTPSNKVTEKGKYVELRCDPISGHTALYWYRQSLGQGPEFLIYFQGTGAADDSGLPNDRFFAVRPEGSVSTLKIQRTERGDSAVYLCASSLWWGETQYFGPGTRLLVL.

This clonotype is large by share. The chain employs TRBV6-5 and TRBJ2-3; perhaps D is TRBD1 or TRBD2 (5 bases each). With 7 bases removed from V and 2 bases from J, the gap between germline ends came to 13 bases. The CDR3 consists of 14 residues. CDR1 is MNHEY, CDR2 SVGAGI, per germline. The DNA of the CDR3 is TGTGCCAGCACCCGGGACCCTAACACAGATACGCAGTATTTT. Translation gives CASTRDPNTDTQYF.

In regard to this clonotype: Compared with germline, one end of the junction differs, possibly owing to a read error. The rearrangement links TRBV5-6 to TRBJ1-2; D not certain. CDR1 is SGHDT and CDR2 is YYEEEE in the germline V gene. The length of the CDR3 is 16 residues. The CDR3 DNA follows: TGTGCCAGCAGCTCTATAGACGGCATATCTAACTGTGGCTACACCTTC. Protein: CASSSIDGISNCGYTF.

This clonotype was recorded a few times. This chain links TRBV7-9 with TRBJ2-5, with D hard to call. Germline V CDR1 and CDR2: SEHNR, FQNEAQ (reference sequence). The length of the CDR3 is 11 residues. The germline V and J ends were trimmed by 0 bases and 5 bases, with 1 base remaining between them. Written as DNA, the CDR3 is TGTGCCAGCAGCTTAGCGGAGACCCAGTACTTC. Protein product: CASSLAETQYF.

In this sample, this clonotype turned up a few times. The chain uses TRBV19 and TRBJ1-5; D uncertain. The ends were cut back, 2 bases at V and 10 bases at J, with 18 bases in the middle. This CDR3 is built from 15 residues. Germline-derived CDR1 and CDR2 are LNHDA and SQIVND (reference sequence). The CDR3: CASSISHRGIYPQHF. The DNA for the CDR3 is TGTGCCAGTAGTATATCGCATCGGGGTATTTACCCCCAGCATTTT.

This clonotype was recorded a few times. The V gene is TRBV20-1, the J gene TRBJ1-5; no clear D. Germline lookup yields CDR1 DFQATT and CDR2 SNEGSKA (reference sequence). The CDR3 totals 14 residues. The V end lost 0 bases, the J end lost 0 bases, and 6 bases lay between the germline ends. Here the CDR3 reads CSARDLYSNQPQHF. The DNA of the CDR3 is TGCAGTGCTAGAGATCTATATAGCAATCAGCCCCAGCATTTT.